The 15 T cell receptor beta chains below were found in one sample sequenced in a study of Ad26.COV2.S vaccination and SARS-CoV-2 variants. Libraries were prepared by immunoSEQ multiplex PCR; TCRdb keeps only in-frame clonotypes and omits some of them. This sample has around 450,000 clones; roughly 90% occur once, and the top ten carry 3.6%. Noted treatment: around 19 received Ad26.COV2.S at low or high dose, single or two shots; a few received placebo; per-sample allocation not given. Repertoires come from day 63 after the first vaccine or placebo injection. Specimen: peripheral blood, collected in a trial of Ad26.COV2.S vaccine versus placebo. These receptors were obtained from a person aged 18-60 years who received the Ad26.COV2.S COVID-19 vaccine or a placebo.

This sequence joins TRBV7-9 and TRBJ2-5; D remains unclear. This CDR3 has 13 amino acids. V was shortened by 10 bases and J by 2 bases, with 14 bases between the two germline ends. Germline-derived CDR1 and CDR2 are SEHNR and FQNEAQ (reference sequence). CDR3 sequence (DNA): TGTGCCATCCGGACCCGAGGACAAGAGACCCAGTACTTC. Translated: CAIRTRGQETQYF.

DNA for the CDR3: TGTGCCAGCAGTTACTCTAGCGGGGTCTACAATGAGCAGTTCTTC. It is translated as CASSYSSGVYNEQFF. This sequence joins TRBV6-6 and TRBJ2-1; TRBD2 matches 8 bases. J lost 3 bases, V lost 0 bases, and 1 base had no gene match. CDR1 MNHNY and CDR2 SVGAGI come from the germline V gene (reference sequence). This CDR3 spans 15 amino acids.

V usage is TRBV27 and J usage is TRBJ1-1, with D tentatively TRBD1 (6 bases). Trimming cost V 3 bases and J 0 bases, with 11 bases left between them. Germline V gene data show CDR1 as MNHEY and CDR2 as SMNVEV (reference sequence). The CDR3 is 15 residues long. The CDR3 is CASSLSGHMNTEAFF. In DNA, the CDR3 is TGTGCCAGCAGTTTGTCGGGACATATGAACACTGAAGCTTTCTTT.

The rearrangement joins TRBV5-4 to TRBJ2-5; 11 bases match TRBD2. The CDR3 spans 16 residues. The germline CDR1 and CDR2 sequences are SGHNT and YYREEE (reference sequence). V lost 4 bases and J lost 3; bases outside the gene matches: 8. CDR3 loop: CASSPSASGGKETQYF. The CDR3 nucleotides are TGTGCCAGCAGCCCGTCGGCTAGCGGGGGGAAAGAGACCCAGTACTTC. Combining the CDR3 with reference TRBV5-4 and TRBJ2-5 gives the whole variable domain ETGVTQSPTHLIKTRGQQVTLRCSSQSGHNTVSWYQQALGQGPQFIFQYYREEENGRGNFPPRFSGLQFPNYSSELNVNALELDDSALYLCASSPSASGGKETQYFGPGTRLLVL.

The chain employs TRBV10-3 and TRBJ2-5; possibly TRBD2 for D (6 bases). Germline V CDR1 and CDR2: ENHRY, SYGVKD. The CDR3 is 17 amino acids. V lost 2 bases and J 1 base, leaving 17 bases between the germline ends. CDR3 bases: TGTGCCATCAGTGAGACCCGGCGGGGCGCAGGCCAAGAGACCCAGTACTTC. It is translated as CAISETRRGAGQETQYF.

The chain recombines TRBV30 with TRBJ1-2; D is uncertain. This CDR3 has 13 residues. V gave up 0 bases and J gave up 2 bases, with 7 bases separating them. Germline CDR1 GTSNPN, CDR2 SVGIG (reference sequence). The CDR3 nucleotides read TGTGCCTGGAGTGTATCTAACAACTATGGCTACACCTTC. Residues: CAWSVSNNYGYTF.

In this sample, this clone turned up once. This chain uses TRBV27 with TRBJ2-3; 12 positions agree with TRBD2. Germline values: CDR1 MNHEY, CDR2 SMNVEV (reference sequence). The CDR3 sequence is 15 residues long. V lost 2 bases, J lost 8 bases, and 5 bases stayed unmatched. This CDR3 is CASSLGTSGPVTQYF. The DNA for the CDR3 is TGTGCCAGCAGTTTAGGGACTAGCGGGCCGGTTACGCAGTATTTT.

The chain has TRBV28 and TRBJ2-7; D could derive from TRBD1 or TRBD2 (5 bases each). The length of the CDR3 is 14 residues. V gave up 7 bases and J gave up 3 bases, with 16 bases separating them. CDR1 is MDHEN, CDR2 SYDVKM, per germline. The CDR3 DNA reads as TGTGCCAGCACCGCTTCCGGGACCTTCTACGAGCAGTACTTC. It encodes CASTASGTFYEQYF.

The chain joins TRBV11-2 to TRBJ2-1; TRBD1 or TRBD2 may be the D gene (7 bases each). CDR3 size: 15 residues. The germline V gene encodes CDR1 SGHAT and CDR2 FQNNGV. V shed 2 bases and J shed 8 bases, with 16 bases lying between them. The CDR3 sequence: CASSLRYRGGDEQFF. The CDR3 bases are TGTGCCAGCAGCTTAAGGTACAGGGGAGGGGATGAGCAGTTCTTC.

This clone was seen a handful of times. The chain combines TRBV28 with TRBJ1-2, with a tentative D call TRBD1 (5 bases). V dropped 6 bases and J dropped 7 bases, with 12 bases sitting between them. Germline CDR1 is MDHEN and CDR2 is SYDVKM. The CDR3 sequence is 12 residues long. CDR3 in amino acids: CASRGTGAGYTF. CDR3 coding DNA: TGTGCCAGCAGAGGGACCGGAGCTGGCTACACCTTC.

The V and J genes are TRBV7-9 and TRBJ2-7, with a tentative D call TRBD1 (6 bases). The ends were cut back, 3 bases at V and 6 bases at J, with 12 bases in the middle. The germline V gene encodes CDR1 SEHNR and CDR2 FQNEAQ (reference sequence). This CDR3 has 13 amino acids. This CDR3 reads CASSFPGDLEQYF. Here the CDR3 DNA reads TGTGCCAGCAGCTTTCCAGGGGATCTCGAGCAGTACTTC.

This chain joins TRBV1 and TRBJ1-5; the table names TRBD1, a call not compared with the DNA. TRBV1 is a pseudogene. This CDR3 has 16 residues. CDR3 sequence (DNA): TGCACCAGCAGCCAGGACCCGGGACAGGGAGATCAGCCCCAGCATTTT. It is translated as CTSSQDPGQGDQPQHF.

The chain couples TRBV7-8 to TRBJ1-1; 10 bases fit TRBD1. There are 13 residues in the CDR3. CDR1 is SGHVS and CDR2 is FQNEAQ in the germline V gene. Unmatched junction bases numbered 2, after V lost 4 bases and J lost 6 bases. The CDR3 spells CASSSGQGPEAFF. The CDR3 region has the DNA TGTGCCAGCAGCTCGGGACAGGGGCCTGAAGCTTTCTTT.

The chain combines TRBV6-4 with TRBJ2-7, with D possibly matching TRBD2 (6 bases). Germline-derived CDR1 and CDR2 are MRHNA and SNTAGT. The CDR3 sequence is 14 residues long. V was pared by 2 bases and J by 5 bases, with 13 bases between. CDR3 in amino acids: CASSDPTGLDEQYF. The CDR3 nucleotides are TGTGCCAGCAGTGACCCCACGGGACTTGACGAGCAGTACTTC.

This rearrangement joins TRBV6-1 to TRBJ2-2; a possible D gene is TRBD2 (6 bases). The CDR3 consists of 14 residues. From germline, CDR1 is MNHNS and CDR2 SASEGT. V lost 1 base and J lost 6, with 9 bases in between. CDR3 bases: TGTGCCAGCAGTGAAGTCGGCGGGGCCGGGGAGCTGTTTTTT. Its translation is CASSEVGGAGELFF.